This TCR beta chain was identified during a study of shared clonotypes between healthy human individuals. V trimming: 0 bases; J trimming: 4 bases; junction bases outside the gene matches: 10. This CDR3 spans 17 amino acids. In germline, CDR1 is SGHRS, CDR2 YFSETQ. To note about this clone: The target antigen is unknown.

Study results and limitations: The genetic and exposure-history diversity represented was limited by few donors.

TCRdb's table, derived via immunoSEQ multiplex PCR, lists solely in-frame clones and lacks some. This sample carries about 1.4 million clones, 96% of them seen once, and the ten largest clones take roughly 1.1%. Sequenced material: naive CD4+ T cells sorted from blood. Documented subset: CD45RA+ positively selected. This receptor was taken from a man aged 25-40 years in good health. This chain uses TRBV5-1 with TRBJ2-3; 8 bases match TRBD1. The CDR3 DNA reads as TGCGCCAGCAGCTTGGACCACAGGGGGAAGGGCCCAGATACGCAGTATTTT. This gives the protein CASSLDHRGKGPDTQYF.